This T cell receptor (beta chain) was captured by sequencing in a study of human T cells and chemical hapten exposure. This clonotype was counted only a few times. Its antigen is undetermined. Individual cDNA molecules (in the library) carried attached unique molecular identifiers. MiXCR, applied by TCRdb to the RACE reads, yields one record per CDR3 protein. The sample carries 95,000 to 130,000 distinct CDR3 sequences, 12% recorded once. Study-level findings and limits: Donors' alopecia may make their immune response differ from healthy people's. The number of TCRs over 1 in 1000 frequency stayed unchanged after DPC. Compared to controls, expanded TCRs made significantly more large clusters of similar CDR3s.

Time point here: patch test 1, 2 weeks after DPC sensitization. Treatment defined: therapeutic diphenylcyclopropenone sensitization with weekly scalp DPC. V lost 0 bases to trimming and J lost 4 bases, with 15 bases between them. The CDR3 totals 17 residues. The germline V gene encodes CDR1 LGHNA and CDR2 YSLEER. The source was whole blood, collected in connection with sensitization to the hapten diphenylcyclopropenone (DPC). The V call is TRBV4-3, the J call TRBJ2-2; D may correspond to TRBD1 or TRBD2 (5 bases each). The clonotype comes from a woman aged 50 to 60 with alopecia areata. Some clones in this sample may be carry-over from other donors' samples. In DNA form, the CDR3 reads TGCGCCAGCAGCCAAGAGCCTCCGGGAAGGGGCACCGGGGAGCTGTTTTTT. Its translation: CASSQEPPGRGTGELFF.